These 20 T cell receptor beta chains were sequenced from one sample in a study of blood T cell repertoires in COVID-19. This table comes from immunoSEQ multiplex PCR, and its TCRdb copy is limited to in-frame clones, with some not included. Among 110,000 to 150,000 clones listed, more than 75% were seen once. Sequencing used PBMCs or T cells enriched from blood (not recorded which). These receptors were obtained from a man aged 55-75 years who had recovered from COVID-19.

This clone was observed a handful of times. V gene TRBV28 combines with J gene TRBJ2-7; D might be TRBD1 (5 bases). The V end lost 3 bases, the J end lost 2 bases, and 14 bases lay between the germline ends. This CDR3 has 15 residues. Germline CDR1 reads MDHEN; CDR2 reads SYDVKM. In DNA, the CDR3 is TGTGCCAGCAGTTTCCCCAGGGTGGAAACCTACGAGCAGTACTTC. Amino acids: CASSFPRVETYEQYF.

The genes are TRBV4-1 and TRBJ2-7, with D maybe TRBD2 (5 bases). This CDR3 is built from 12 residues. Germline V gene sequence: CDR1 MGHRA, CDR2 YSYEKL. The V end lost 0 bases, the J end lost 10 bases, and 10 bases lay between the germline ends. In DNA, the CDR3 is TGCGCCAGCAGCCAAGATTGGCGGGCTCAGTACTTC. It is translated as CASSQDWRAQYF.

In its sample, this clone was seen a few times. The chain combines TRBV12-5 with TRBJ1-5; D uncertain. The CDR3 has 13 amino acids. Germline assignment: CDR1 LGHNT and CDR2 FRNRAP. V was trimmed by 3 bases and J by 0 bases, leaving 3 bases between them. The CDR3 here is CASGFGSNQPQHF. CDR3 nucleotide sequence: TGTGCTAGTGGTTTCGGTAGCAATCAGCCCCAGCATTTT. Full variable domain (rest looked up from reference TRBV12-5 and TRBJ1-5): DARVTQTPRHKVTEMGQEVTMRCQPILGHNTVFWYRQTMMQGLELLAYFRNRAPLDDSGMPKDRFSAEMPDATLATLKIQPSEPRDSAVYFCASGFGSNQPQHFGDGTRLSIL.

The chain combines TRBV10-1 with TRBJ2-5, with a weak D call TRBD2 (5 bases). Trimming removed 6 bases at V and 0 bases at J, with 11 bases between. This CDR3 is 14 amino acids long. CDR1 is WNHNN, CDR2 SYGVQD, per germline (reference sequence). CDR3 bases: TGCGCCAGCAGGGGTGTCGGGGACCAAGAGACCCAGTACTTC. Translated, it gives CASRGVGDQETQYF.

The gene calls are TRBV7-8 and TRBJ2-1; weak D call: TRBD1 (6 bases). The CDR3 length is 15 residues. The germline V gene encodes CDR1 SGHVS and CDR2 FQNEAQ. Between the trimmed V and J ends, which lost 5 bases and 8 bases, there was a span of 19 bases. The CDR3 bases are TGTGCCAGCAGCCCCGGGCAGGTTAAGGGGGATGAGCAGTTCTTC. Translation: CASSPGQVKGDEQFF.

In its sample, this clone was seen a few times. This rearrangement joins TRBV5-1 to TRBJ1-4; perhaps TRBD1 as D (5 bases). Germline V gene lookup returns CDR1 SGHRS and CDR2 YFSETQ. The V gene lost 1 base and the J gene lost 8 bases, with 15 bases spanning the gap. The CDR3 has 15 residues. The CDR3: CASSLQGGAYEKLFF. The CDR3 coding sequence is TGCGCCAGCAGCTTGCAGGGAGGGGCTTACGAAAAACTGTTTTTT.

This clone occurred once. The V call is TRBV21-1, the J call TRBJ2-7; the tabulated D call, TRBD1, remains unverified against the DNA. TRBV21-1 is a recognized pseudogene. The CDR3 covers 15 residues. This CDR3 is CASSARDRKNYEQYF. The DNA for the CDR3 is TGTGCCAGCAGCGCCCGGGACAGAAAAAACTACGAGCAGTACTTC.

This chain uses TRBV10-2 with TRBJ2-7; TRBD2 matches 10 bases. CDR3 length equals 15 residues. Losses at the gene ends were 6 bases for V and 3 bases for J; bases not matched to a gene: 8. Germline lookup yields CDR1 WSHSY and CDR2 SAAADI. CDR3 in DNA: TGCGCCAGCAGCATACACCTAGCGGGAGACTACGAGCAGTACTTC. Protein product: CASSIHLAGDYEQYF.

The sample holds a few counts of this clone. The V gene is TRBV30, the J gene TRBJ2-2; 8 bases align to TRBD1. Germline CDR1 and CDR2: GTSNPN and SVGIG (reference sequence). V was clipped by 0 bases and J by 3 bases; unmatched bases: 6. CDR3 length: 16 amino acids. DNA for the CDR3: TGTGCCTGGAGTGTACGGTCCAGGGGGCACACCGGGGAGCTGTTTTTT. Its translation: CAWSVRSRGHTGELFF.

This clone showed up just once. The V gene is TRBV5-1, the J gene TRBJ2-5; TRBD2 is a possible D gene (5 bases). Germline lookup yields CDR1 SGHRS and CDR2 YFSETQ. The CDR3 is 13 amino acids. V was cut by 1 base and J by 5 bases, with 9 bases left in between. The CDR3 is CASSLPGVETQYF. The CDR3, as DNA: TGCGCCAGCAGCTTGCCCGGGGTGGAGACCCAGTACTTC.

The chain is built from TRBV28 and TRBJ1-3, with D unclear. V was cut by 3 bases and J by 0 bases, with 18 bases left in between. Germline loops: CDR1 MDHEN, CDR2 SYDVKM. The CDR3 is made up of 18 amino acids. The chain's CDR3 is CASSFDLLGSDSGNTIYF. CDR3 DNA sequence: TGTGCCAGCAGTTTTGATTTGCTTGGCTCCGACTCTGGAAACACCATATATTTT.

In this sample, this clone turned up a few times. The rearrangement joins TRBV18 to TRBJ2-1, with TRBD1 matching 7 bases. V dropped 2 bases and J dropped 5; count of bases not matched to a gene: 6. From germline, CDR1 is KGHSH and CDR2 LQKENI. This CDR3 region has 15 residues. DNA for the CDR3: TGTGCCAGCTCACCAAGGGGACAGATAAACAATGAGCAGTTCTTC. Its protein product is CASSPRGQINNEQFF.

This clone was detected once. This chain links TRBV24-1 with TRBJ2-1; 8 nucleotides line up with TRBD1. CDR3 length equals 14 residues. From germline, CDR1 is KGHDR and CDR2 SFDVKD. The trim removed 6 bases at V and 7 bases at J, leaving 7 bases unmatched. The CDR3 spells CATSRGQVYNEQFF. CDR3 DNA: TGTGCCACCAGTCGGGGACAGGTTTATAATGAGCAGTTCTTC.

The rearrangement joins TRBV18 to TRBJ2-3; D gene ambiguous. The V end was cut by 3 bases, the J end by 6 bases, with 7 bases between. The germline CDR1 and CDR2 sequences are KGHSH and LQKENI. The CDR3 is 12 residues long. The CDR3 is CASSPFADTQYF. CDR3 bases: TGTGCCAGCTCACCGTTTGCGGATACGCAGTATTTT.

The chain combines TRBV18 with TRBJ2-7; 11 positions match TRBD1. With V trimmed by 8 bases and J by 6 bases, 6 bases remained unmatched. The CDR3 contains 13 residues. In germline, CDR1 is KGHSH, CDR2 LQKENI. The CDR3 protein is CASAGQGVSEQYF. CDR3 coding DNA: TGTGCCAGCGCGGGACAGGGGGTCAGCGAGCAGTACTTC.

V usage is TRBV9 and J usage is TRBJ1-4, with TRBD1 matching over 7 bases. Losses at the gene ends were 3 bases for V and 8 bases for J; bases not matched to a gene: 4. This CDR3 comprises 13 residues. Germline CDR1 reads SGDLS; CDR2 reads YYNGEE. CDR3 loop: CASSAEQGEKLFF. The CDR3 nucleotides are TGTGCCAGCAGCGCCGAACAGGGGGAAAAACTGTTTTTT.

This clone was detected a few times. V and J are TRBV28 and TRBJ2-6; the D gene is possibly TRBD1 (5 bases). The CDR3 sequence is 19 residues long. From germline, CDR1 is MDHEN and CDR2 SYDVKM. V lost 2 bases and J 3 bases, leaving 20 bases between the germline ends. The CDR3 DNA reads as TGTGCCAGCAGTTTACGGCCAGGGCGGACGAGTGGTGGGGCCAACGTCCTGACTTTC. Encoded protein: CASSLRPGRTSGGANVLTF.

This chain links TRBV18 with TRBJ2-5; TRBD2 aligns across 7 bases. The CDR3 covers 15 residues. With 5 bases clipped from V and 2 bases from J, the junction kept 8 bases outside the gene matches. Germline V gene data show CDR1 as KGHSH and CDR2 as LQKENI. This CDR3 is CASSTSGVLQETQYF. CDR3 DNA sequence: TGTGCCAGCTCAACGAGCGGGGTTCTGCAAGAGACCCAGTACTTC.

The rearrangement uses TRBV7-3 and TRBJ2-7; 14 nucleotides line up with TRBD2. Germline V lookup: CDR1 SGHTA, CDR2 FQGTGA. The CDR3 contains 15 residues. J was trimmed by 7 bases and V by 2 bases; bases with no gene match: 4. CDR3 nucleotide sequence: TGTGCCAGCAGCTTAGGAGGACTAGCGGGGGGAGAGCAGTACTTC. This translates into CASSLGGLAGGEQYF. Using reference TRBV7-3 and TRBJ2-7 for the parts outside the CDR3, the full variable domain is GAGVSQTPSNKVTEKGKYVELRCDPISGHTALYWYRQSLGQGPEFLIYFQGTGAADDSGLPNDRFFAVRPEGSVSTLKIQRTERGDSAVYLCASSLGGLAGGEQYFGPGTRLTVT.

V is TRBV6-5 and J is TRBJ2-7; no reliable D call. The V gene lost 2 bases and the J gene lost 4 bases, with 15 bases spanning the gap. This CDR3 is built from 15 residues. Germline V lookup: CDR1 MNHEY, CDR2 SVGAGI. CDR3 region: CASSYQVSLIYEQYF. The DNA for the CDR3 is TGTGCCAGCAGTTACCAGGTTTCCCTAATATACGAGCAGTACTTC.